This T cell receptor beta chain was found in a study of OX40 agonist ivuxolimab in advanced cancers. Turning to the study itself: Ivuxolimab is a fully human IgG2 antibody that activates OX40 (CD134). Six ivuxolimab dose levels, 0.01 to 10 mg/kg, were given intravenously every 2 weeks. Age averaged roughly 60 years (range roughly 23 to 79), and about 86% were male.

The CDR3 runs to 16 residues. CDR1 SGHTA and CDR2 FQGTGA come from the germline V gene. V lost 5 bases, J lost 2 bases, and 17 bases lay in between. Here immunoSEQ multiplex PCR was the method, and the copy in TCRdb shows in-frame clones only, minus some. The data contain about 74,000 clones, approximately 79% of them singletons. Sample: CD4+ or CD8+ T cells sorted from blood, taken in a trial of the OX40 agonist ivuxolimab. The chain joins TRBV7-3 to TRBJ2-3; D possibly uses TRBD1 or TRBD2 (5 bases each). The receptor's source is an adult with an advanced solid tumor such as melanoma, head and neck, liver or kidney cancer. The CDR3 DNA reads as TGTGCCAGCAGCCCCTCGGGGCAGACTACCACAGATACGCAGTATTTT. Residues: CASSPSGQTTTDTQYF.